These T cell receptor beta chains were read from a single sample in a study of T cells after yellow fever vaccination. MiXCR, applied by TCRdb to the 5' RACE reads, yields one record per CDR3 protein. The sample lists approximately 120,000 distinct CDR3 sequences, more than 6.5% occurring once. The sequencing here drew on CD4+ T cells sorted from PBMCs, taken 10 days after the first yellow fever vaccination. The receptor set was obtained from a man between 18 and 29 years old who received the YFV17D yellow fever vaccine. CDR3s include the opening cysteine and the closing phenylalanine or tryptophan. The order of the fields is clone size, J gene, V gene, D gene, CDR3 protein, CDR3 DNA. The D gene is left open where the match is weak. Clone sizes are given selectively: once, few, many, or a class where the clone is expanded.

abundance: many
j_gene: TRBJ2-7
v_gene: TRBV7-8
d_gene: -
CDR3aa: CASKTGTGSYEQYF
CDR3nt: TGTGCCAGCAAAACGGGTACCGGGTCCTACGAGCAGTACTTC

abundance: -
j_gene: TRBJ2-5
v_gene: TRBV5-8
d_gene: TRBD2
CDR3aa: CASSSKGRGAAQETQYF
CDR3nt: TGTGCCAGCAGCTCCAAGGGGCGGGGGGCCGCCCAAGAGACCCAGTACTTC

abundance: many
j_gene: TRBJ1-5
v_gene: TRBV6-5
d_gene: -
CDR3aa: CASGGNQPQHF
CDR3nt: TGTGCCTCGGGGGGCAATCAGCCCCAGCATTTT

abundance: many
j_gene: TRBJ2-1
v_gene: TRBV6-5
d_gene: -
CDR3aa: CASSYSGDSYNEQFF
CDR3nt: TGTGCCAGCAGTTACTCGGGGGACTCCTACAATGAGCAGTTCTTC

abundance: many
j_gene: TRBJ1-1
v_gene: TRBV4-2
d_gene: -
CDR3aa: CASSQEFITEAFF
CDR3nt: TGTGCCAGCAGCCAAGAGTTTATTACTGAAGCTTTCTTT

abundance: many
j_gene: TRBJ2-3
v_gene: TRBV14
d_gene: -
CDR3aa: CASSQSQRSDTQYF
CDR3nt: TGTGCCAGCAGCCAATCACAGCGATCGGATACGCAGTATTTT

abundance: many
j_gene: TRBJ2-2
v_gene: TRBV7-9
d_gene: -
CDR3aa: CASSAVPRTGELFF
CDR3nt: TGTGCCAGCAGCGCGGTCCCTCGCACCGGGGAGCTGTTTTTT

abundance: -
j_gene: TRBJ2-7
v_gene: TRBV4-2
d_gene: TRBD1
CDR3aa: CASSHPGTGGREQYF
CDR3nt: TGTGCCAGCAGCCACCCCGGGACAGGGGGCCGGGAGCAGTACTTC

abundance: many
j_gene: TRBJ2-1
v_gene: TRBV7-2
d_gene: TRBD1
CDR3aa: CASSTGQGNYNEQFF
CDR3nt: TGTGCCAGCAGCACGGGACAGGGTAACTACAATGAGCAGTTCTTC

abundance: many
j_gene: TRBJ2-5
v_gene: TRBV10-3
d_gene: -
CDR3aa: CAISLNRDQETQYF
CDR3nt: TGTGCCATCAGCCTGAACAGAGATCAAGAGACCCAGTACTTC

abundance: many
j_gene: TRBJ2-5
v_gene: TRBV24-1
d_gene: -
CDR3aa: CATSDSRTGGQETQYF
CDR3nt: TGTGCCACCAGTGATTCGCGTACCGGCGGCCAAGAGACCCAGTACTTC

abundance: many
j_gene: TRBJ2-2
v_gene: TRBV10-3
d_gene: -
CDR3aa: CAIRTPLGQPNTGELFF
CDR3nt: TGTGCCATCAGGACACCCCTGGGGCAACCGAACACCGGGGAGCTGTTTTTT

abundance: -
j_gene: TRBJ2-5
v_gene: TRBV7-2
d_gene: -
CDR3aa: CASSPPGVETQYF
CDR3nt: TGTGCCAGCAGTCCCCCCGGAGTAGAGACCCAGTACTTC

abundance: many
j_gene: TRBJ1-1
v_gene: TRBV7-3
d_gene: -
CDR3aa: CASSLTLNTEAFF
CDR3nt: TGTGCCAGCAGCTTAACTCTGAACACTGAAGCTTTCTTT

abundance: -
j_gene: TRBJ2-3
v_gene: TRBV5-6
d_gene: -
CDR3aa: CASSLAGVGTQYF
CDR3nt: TGTGCCAGCAGCTTGGCTGGGGTCGGTACGCAGTATTTT

abundance: few
j_gene: TRBJ2-7
v_gene: TRBV7-2
d_gene: TRBD1
CDR3aa: CASSTYRTGGQEQYF
CDR3nt: TGTGCCAGCAGCACCTATCGAACAGGGGGTCAAGAGCAGTACTTC

abundance: many
j_gene: TRBJ1-2
v_gene: TRBV4-1
d_gene: -
CDR3aa: CASSQRATGPYGYTF
CDR3nt: TGCGCCAGCAGCCAAAGGGCCACGGGGCCTTATGGCTACACCTTC

abundance: many
j_gene: TRBJ2-5
v_gene: TRBV7-6
d_gene: TRBD2
CDR3aa: CASSSRTRGGETQYF
CDR3nt: TGTGCCAGCAGCTCCCGGACTAGAGGAGGCGAGACCCAGTACTTC

abundance: once
j_gene: TRBJ2-3
v_gene: TRBV20-1
d_gene: -
CDR3aa: CSAFQGRPNTQYF
CDR3nt: TGCAGTGCCTTCCAGGGGCGACCCAATACGCAGTATTTT

abundance: many
j_gene: TRBJ2-1
v_gene: TRBV20-1
d_gene: -
CDR3aa: CSAFSGVAGNEQFF
CDR3nt: TGCAGTGCTTTTAGCGGAGTCGCAGGCAATGAGCAGTTCTTC

abundance: -
j_gene: TRBJ2-7
v_gene: TRBV23-1
d_gene: TRBD1
CDR3aa: CASSHKGQDDYEQYF
CDR3nt: TGCGCCAGCAGCCATAAGGGACAGGATGACTACGAGCAGTACTTC

abundance: many
j_gene: TRBJ1-1
v_gene: TRBV19
d_gene: -
CDR3aa: CASSVNPGGDTEAFF
CDR3nt: TGTGCCAGTAGTGTCAACCCGGGAGGAGACACTGAAGCTTTCTTT